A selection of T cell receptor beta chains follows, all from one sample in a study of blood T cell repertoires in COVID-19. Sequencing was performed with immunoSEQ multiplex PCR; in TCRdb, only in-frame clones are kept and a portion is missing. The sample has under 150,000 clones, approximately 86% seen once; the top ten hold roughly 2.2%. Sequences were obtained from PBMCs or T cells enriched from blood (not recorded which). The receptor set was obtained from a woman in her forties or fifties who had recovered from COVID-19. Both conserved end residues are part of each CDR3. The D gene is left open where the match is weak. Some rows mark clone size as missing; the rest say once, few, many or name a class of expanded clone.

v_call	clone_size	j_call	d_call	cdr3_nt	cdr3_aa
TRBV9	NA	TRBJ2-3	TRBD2	TGTGCCAGCAGCGTCGGGACTAGCGGGGGGCCGAGCACAGATACGCAGTATTTT	CASSVGTSGGPSTDTQYF
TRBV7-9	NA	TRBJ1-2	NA	TGTGCCAGCAGCTCTAGGGGGAGAACGGTCTATGGCTACACCTTC	CASSSRGRTVYGYTF
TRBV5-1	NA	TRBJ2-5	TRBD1	TGCGCCAGCAACGTACAGGGGGCGCGAGGAGAGACCCAGTACTTC	CASNVQGARGETQYF
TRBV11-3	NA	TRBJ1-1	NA	TGTGCCAGCAGACCCCGGGAGGGAAGAACCACTGAAGCTTTCTTT	CASRPREGRTTEAFF
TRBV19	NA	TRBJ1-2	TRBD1	TGTGCCAGTAGTTCCCGGGACAGGGGGCATAAGGGATATGGCTACACCTTC	CASSSRDRGHKGYGYTF
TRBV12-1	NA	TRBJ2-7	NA	TGTGCCAGCAGCTTTGATCCCCGCGGACTAGCGGTCTACGAGCAGTACTTC	CASSFDPRGLAVYEQYF
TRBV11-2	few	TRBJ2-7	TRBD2	TGTGCCAGCAGCTTTGCGGGACTAGCGGCCGAGCAGTACTTC	CASSFAGLAAEQYF
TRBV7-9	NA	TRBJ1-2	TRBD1	TGTGCCAGCAGACGAGACAGGGAAAACTATGGCTACACCTTC	CASRRDRENYGYTF
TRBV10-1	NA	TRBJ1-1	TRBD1	TGCGCCAGCAGTGGGGACAGGGCAGGGACTGAAGCTTTCTTT	CASSGDRAGTEAFF
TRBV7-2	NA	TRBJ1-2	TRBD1	TGTGCCAGCAGCCCAGGGACAGGGGGCGTCTATGGCTACACCTTC	CASSPGTGGVYGYTF
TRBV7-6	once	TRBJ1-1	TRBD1	TGTGCCAGCAGGCCGGGACAGGGGGCGGTGGGAGCTTTCTTT	CASRPGQGAVGAFF
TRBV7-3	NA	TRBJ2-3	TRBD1	TGTGCCAGCAGCTCAGGGGGCCTATCTGATACGCAGTATTTT	CASSSGGLSDTQYF
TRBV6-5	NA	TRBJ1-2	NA	TGTGCCAGCACTGCGGGGGTGTATGGCTACACCTTC	CASTAGVYGYTF
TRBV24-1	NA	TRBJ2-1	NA	TGTGCCACCAGTGATAATGCGGCCTACAATGAGCAGTTCTTC	CATSDNAAYNEQFF
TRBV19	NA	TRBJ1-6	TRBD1	TGTGCCAGTCGCTTCTACAATCTCCGGGACAGAAATTCACCCCTCCACTTT	CASRFYNLRDRNSPLHF
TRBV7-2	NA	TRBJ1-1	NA	TGTGCCAGCAGCTTCTTGAACACTGAAGCTTTCTTT	CASSFLNTEAFF
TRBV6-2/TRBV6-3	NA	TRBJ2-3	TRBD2	TGTGCCAGCAGTTATCCCAAGGGACTAGCGGGGTCTTCAGATACGCAGTATTTT	CASSYPKGLAGSSDTQYF
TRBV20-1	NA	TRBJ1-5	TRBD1	TGCAGTGCTAGTTTAGGACAGGGGGTGGATCAGCCCCAGCATTTT	CSASLGQGVDQPQHF
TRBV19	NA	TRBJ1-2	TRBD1	TGTGCCAGTAGTATGGGGACAGACTATGGCTACACCTTC	CASSMGTDYGYTF
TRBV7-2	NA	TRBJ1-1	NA	TGTGCCAGCAGCGAGGGAGCAGGCACTGAAGCTTTCTTT	CASSEGAGTEAFF
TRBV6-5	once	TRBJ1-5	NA	TGTGCCAGCAGTAGCCGGGCCCAGGGCTCCCAGCCCCAGCATTTT	CASSSRAQGSQPQHF
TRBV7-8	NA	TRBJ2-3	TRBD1	TGTGCCAGCAGCCCGGACAGGTTAGCAGTAGATACGCAGTATTTT	CASSPDRLAVDTQYF
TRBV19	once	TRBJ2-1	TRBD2	TGTGCCAGTAGTATAGCCGCCGAGGGCGGGGGGATCTACAATGAGCAGTTCTTC	CASSIAAEGGGIYNEQFF
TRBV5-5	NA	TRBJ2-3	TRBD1	TGTGCCAGCAGCCGACAGGGCGCAGATACGCAGTATTTT	CASSRQGADTQYF
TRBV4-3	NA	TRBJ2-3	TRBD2	TGCGCCAGCAGCCAAGGAGCGGGGGCCTTCGGAGATACGCAGTATTTT	CASSQGAGAFGDTQYF
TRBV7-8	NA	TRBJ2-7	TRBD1	TGTGCCAGCAGCCCACCGGGACAGGGCTACGAGCAGTACTTC	CASSPPGQGYEQYF
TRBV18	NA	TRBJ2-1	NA	TGTGCCAGCTCAATAACATGGACAGCGAACTCCTACAATGAGCAGTTCTTC	CASSITWTANSYNEQFF
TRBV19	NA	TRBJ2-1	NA	TGTGCCAGTAGTACCACGGGACATATGGTCTTC	CASSTTGHMVF
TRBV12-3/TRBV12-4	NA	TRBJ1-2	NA	TGTGCCAGCAGTTTGGAAGCGATCTATGGCTACACCTTC	CASSLEAIYGYTF
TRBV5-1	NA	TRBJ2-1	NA	TGCGCCAGCGACAGGCTATGTGAGCAGTTCTTC	CASDRLCEQFF
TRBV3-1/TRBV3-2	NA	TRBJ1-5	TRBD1	TGTGCCAGCAGCCAAGATCCATGGTCGGGACAGGGAGTAAATCAGCCCCAGCATTTT	CASSQDPWSGQGVNQPQHF
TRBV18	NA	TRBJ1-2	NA	TGTGCCAGCTCACCACCCTACCCTAGATCTACGTATGGCTACACCTTC	CASSPPYPRSTYGYTF
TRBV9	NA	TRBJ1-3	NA	TGTGCCAGCAGCGTGGACTACTCTGGAAACACCATATATTTT	CASSVDYSGNTIYF
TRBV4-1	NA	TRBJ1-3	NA	TGCGCCAGCAGCCAGAGCTCTGGAAACACCATATATTTT	CASSQSSGNTIYF
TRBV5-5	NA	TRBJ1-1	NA	TGTGCCAGCAGCCGGGCGGGGGGAGAGAACACTGAAGCTTTCTTT	CASSRAGGENTEAFF
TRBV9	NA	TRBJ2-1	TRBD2	TGTGCCAGCAGCCGTAACCCTGGGGGGGGCTACAATGAGCAGTTCTTC	CASSRNPGGGYNEQFF
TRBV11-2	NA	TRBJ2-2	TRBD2	TGTGCCAGCAGCTTATCCAGCGGGGGGACACTGAACACCGGGGAGCTGTTTTTT	CASSLSSGGTLNTGELFF
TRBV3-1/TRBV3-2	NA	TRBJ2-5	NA	TGTGCCAGCAGCCAAACCCTCGCCGACTCACAAGAGACCCAGTACTTC	CASSQTLADSQETQYF
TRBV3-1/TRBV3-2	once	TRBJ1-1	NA	TGTGCCAGCAGCCACAGTACAGGTCAAACTGAAGCTTTCTTT	CASSHSTGQTEAFF
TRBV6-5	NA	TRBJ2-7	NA	TGTGCCAGCAGTTACGCGGGGGCCGCCCGCGGACACGAGCAGTACTTC	CASSYAGAARGHEQYF
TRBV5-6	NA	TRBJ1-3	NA	TGTGCCAGCAGCCGCGTTCGCGACAGCTCTGGAAACACCATATATTTT	CASSRVRDSSGNTIYF
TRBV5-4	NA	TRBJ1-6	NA	TGTGCCAGCAGCCAAACGACTTTAAATTCACCCCTCCACTTT	CASSQTTLNSPLHF
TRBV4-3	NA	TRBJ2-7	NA	TGCGCCAGCAGCCAAGATAGGAGGGGAAGCTCCTACGAGCAGTACTTC	CASSQDRRGSSYEQYF
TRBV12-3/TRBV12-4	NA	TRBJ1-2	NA	TGTGCCAGCAGTTATCCAGCGGGTGGCTACACCTTC	CASSYPAGGYTF
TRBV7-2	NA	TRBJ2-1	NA	TGTGCCAGCAGCTTGCCCCGGTCCCCCGATGAGCAGTTCTTC	CASSLPRSPDEQFF
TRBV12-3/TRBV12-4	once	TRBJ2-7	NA	TGTGCCAGCAGCGGGTCCGCCCTCTACGAGCAGTACTTC	CASSGSALYEQYF
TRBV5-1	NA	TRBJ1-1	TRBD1	TGCGCCAGCAGCACCGGACAGGGCAGGACTGAAGCTTTCTTT	CASSTGQGRTEAFF
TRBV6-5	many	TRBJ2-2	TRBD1	TGTGCCAGCAGGACAGGGAGTAACACCGGGGAGCTGTTTTTT	CASRTGSNTGELFF
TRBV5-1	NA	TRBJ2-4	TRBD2	TGCGCCTGCCGATGGCGGGGGACTTTAGCCAAAAACATTCAGTACTTC	CACRWRGTLAKNIQYF
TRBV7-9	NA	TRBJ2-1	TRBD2	TGTGCCAGCAGCACCGGGACTAGATCTGGTGATGAGCAGTTCTTC	CASSTGTRSGDEQFF
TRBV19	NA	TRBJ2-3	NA	TGTGCCAGTAGCACCGGACTGGAAGATACGCAGTATTTT	CASSTGLEDTQYF
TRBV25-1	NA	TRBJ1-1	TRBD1	TGTGCCAGCCGGACAGGGGAAGTGAACACTGAAGCTTTCTTT	CASRTGEVNTEAFF
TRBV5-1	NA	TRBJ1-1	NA	TGCGCCAGCAGCTTTAGACAGAACACTGAAGCTTTCTTT	CASSFRQNTEAFF
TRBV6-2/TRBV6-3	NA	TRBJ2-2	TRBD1	TGTGCCAGCAGCCTCGGACAGGGTATAATGGGGCTGTTTTTT	CASSLGQGIMGLFF